The 27 T cell receptor beta chains presented below share a single source sample, sequenced in a study of T-cell reconstitution after alpha-beta-depleted transplantation in children. Construction of the TCRbeta library involved unique molecular identifiers. Using its own MiXCR run on the PCR reads, TCRdb lists one record per CDR3 protein. This table holds 700,000 or so distinct CDR3 sequences, approximately 14% found once. The sample here was PBMCs, taken before TCRalphabeta/CD19-depleted stem cell transplant. These receptors originate from a girl aged 2 to 9 with congenital amegakaryocytic thrombocytopenia, due to receive a stem cell transplant.

V gene TRBV28 combines with J gene TRBJ2-3; 10 nucleotides align to TRBD2. V gave up 8 bases and J gave up 4 bases; unmatched junction bases: 3. The CDR3 runs to 13 residues. CDR1 is MDHEN and CDR2 is SYDVKM in the germline V gene. CDR3 DNA sequence: TGTGCCAGCGGACTAGCGGCCCCAGATACGCAGTATTTT. It codes for CASGLAAPDTQYF.

The chain joins TRBV4-1 to TRBJ2-7; D is unresolved. V was cut by 1 base and J by 0 bases, with 13 bases left in between. The CDR3 runs to 16 residues. CDR1 is MGHRA and CDR2 is YSYEKL in the germline V gene. The CDR3 DNA reads as TGCGCCAGCAGCCAAGGTCTGGACGGAAGCTCCTACGAGCAGTACTTC. Residues: CASSQGLDGSSYEQYF.

This chain joins TRBV20-1 and TRBJ1-1, with TRBD1 matching 12 bases. From germline, CDR1 is DFQATT and CDR2 SNEGSKA (reference sequence). The CDR3 totals 17 residues. With 0 bases clipped from V and 4 bases from J, the junction kept 9 bases outside the gene matches. CDR3 sequence (DNA): TGCAGTGCTAGAGATCTGGGACAGGGGGCCGGGGGCACTGAAGCTTTCTTT. This encodes CSARDLGQGAGGTEAFF.

In this sample, this clonotype turned up many times. J is TRBJ1-2 and V is TRBV9; 7 bases align to TRBD1. CDR1 and CDR2 from the germline V gene are SGDLS and YYNGEE. The CDR3 consists of 14 residues. Losses at the gene ends were 2 bases for V and 2 bases for J; bases not matched to a gene: 3. CDR3 in amino acids: CASSVQTGNYGYTF. The CDR3 nucleotides are TGTGCCAGCAGCGTCCAGACAGGGAACTATGGCTACACCTTC.

This clonotype was seen a handful of times. The V gene is TRBV28, the J gene TRBJ1-5; weak D call: TRBD1 (5 bases). The CDR3 sequence is 14 residues long. V lost 8 bases and J 5 bases, leaving 16 bases between the germline ends. Germline assignment: CDR1 MDHEN and CDR2 SYDVKM. CDR3 sequence reads: CASDRRQGYQPQHF. The CDR3 bases are TGTGCCAGCGATAGGAGGCAGGGTTATCAGCCCCAGCATTTT. The whole variable domain, filled in from reference TRBV28 and TRBJ1-5, reads DVKVTQSSRYLVKRTGEKVFLECVQDMDHENMFWYRQDPGLGLRLIYFSYDVKMKEKGDIPEGYSVSREKKERFSLILESASTNQTSMYLCASDRRQGYQPQHFGDGTRLSIL.

The rearrangement joins TRBV20-1 to TRBJ2-7; D is ambiguous. Germline V gene lookup returns CDR1 DFQATT and CDR2 SNEGSKA (reference sequence). V was trimmed by 3 bases and J by 3 bases, leaving 12 bases between them. The CDR3 is 13 residues long. In DNA, the CDR3 is TGCAGTGCTAGCAGAACTTACCTCTACGAGCAGTACTTC. Protein product: CSASRTYLYEQYF.

The chain links TRBV15 to TRBJ2-1; D remains ambiguous. Germline loops: CDR1 LNHNV, CDR2 YYDKDF (reference sequence). V was shortened by 1 base and J by 6 bases, with 7 bases between the two germline ends. CDR3 size: 13 residues. CDR3 nucleotide sequence: TGTGCCACCAGCAGAGGCGTCCCCAATGAGCAGTTCTTC. Translating gives CATSRGVPNEQFF.

This clonotype was detected ten times or more. V is TRBV20-1 and J is TRBJ2-7; D uncertain. CDR3 length: 15 amino acids. V was trimmed by 0 bases and J by 1 base, leaving 13 bases between them. Germline V CDR1 and CDR2: DFQATT, SNEGSKA (reference sequence). The CDR3 coding sequence is TGCAGTGCTAGAGATCGGCTGGGGTTGTCCTACGAGCAGTACTTC. This sequence encodes CSARDRLGLSYEQYF.

This clonotype was recorded at least ten times. CDR3 in DNA: TGTGCCAGCAATCTGAGTCCCTCCTACGAGCAGTACTTC. Its translation: CASNLSPSYEQYF. The V gene is TRBV6-6, the J gene TRBJ2-7; D not resolved. The V end was cut by 7 bases, the J end by 0 bases, with 10 bases between. This CDR3 has 13 residues. Germline loops: CDR1 MNHNY, CDR2 SVGAGI (reference sequence).

The rearrangement uses TRBV20-1 and TRBJ1-1; D is ambiguous. Germline CDR1 DFQATT, CDR2 SNEGSKA (reference sequence). The CDR3 spans 11 residues. The CDR3 DNA follows: TGCACCGCCCGGGGGAACACTGAAGCTTTCTTT. Amino acids: CTARGNTEAFF.

This clonotype was counted between two and nine times. The genes are TRBV7-9 and TRBJ2-5; D call uncertain. Deletions cut 7 bases from V and 5 bases from J, with 14 bases between. CDR1 and CDR2 from the germline V gene are SEHNR and FQNEAQ (reference sequence). CDR3 size: 13 residues. The CDR3, as DNA: TGTGCCAGCACCCCGGGCAGGCGGGAGACCCAGTACTTC. This codes for CASTPGRRETQYF.

This clonotype was counted ten times or more. J is TRBJ2-1 and V is TRBV20-1; 12 nucleotides align to TRBD2. CDR3 length: 16 amino acids. Germline CDR1 DFQATT, CDR2 SNEGSKA (reference sequence). V shed 0 bases and J 8 bases; nucleotides not matched to a gene: 8. The CDR3 coding sequence is TGCAGTGCTAGAGATCGAAGACTAGCGGGAGTGCATGAGCAGTTCTTC. Protein product: CSARDRRLAGVHEQFF.

This clonotype appeared many times. CDR3 in amino acids: CASSLENSPLHF. CDR3 bases: TGTGCCAGCAGCTTAGAAAATTCACCCCTCCACTTT. The V call is TRBV7-8, the J call TRBJ1-6, with D hard to call. V was trimmed by 1 base and J by 7 bases, leaving 2 bases between them. This CDR3 is built from 12 residues. Germline CDR1 reads SGHVS; CDR2 reads FQNEAQ. Supplemented by reference TRBV7-8 and TRBJ1-6, the full variable domain reads GAGVSQSPRYKVAKRGQDVALRCDPISGHVSLFWYQQALGQGPEFLTYFQNEAQLDKSGLPSDRFFAERPEGSVSTLKIQRTQQEDSAVYLCASSLENSPLHFGNGTRLTVT.

This clonotype was observed at least ten times. The rearrangement joins TRBV6-1 to TRBJ1-6; D is undetermined. The V gene lost 4 bases and the J gene lost 14 bases, with 6 bases spanning the gap. The CDR3 loop spans 10 amino acids. The germline CDR1 and CDR2 sequences are MNHNS and SASEGT. DNA of the CDR3: TGTGCCAGCAGTGGTTTAACCCTCCACTTT. Amino acid sequence: CASSGLTLHF.

In this sample, this clonotype turned up many times. V and J are TRBV7-9 and TRBJ1-5; tentative D call: TRBD1 (5 bases). CDR1 is SEHNR and CDR2 is FQNEAQ in the germline V gene (reference sequence). This CDR3 region has 13 residues. V lost 6 bases and J 8 bases, leaving 14 bases between the germline ends. CDR3 DNA sequence: TGTGCCAGCAGTTTGGGGCCTCAGGAGCCCCAGCATTTT. Translated: CASSLGPQEPQHF.

This clonotype occurred many times. V and J are TRBV5-6 and TRBJ2-4, with D possibly being TRBD2 (5 bases). The germline CDR1 and CDR2 sequences are SGHDT and YYEEEE. Trimming stripped 5 bases from V and 5 bases from J, with 17 bases between. CDR3 length equals 15 residues. The CDR3 reads CASSSLRVPQNIQYF. CDR3 in DNA: TGTGCCAGCAGTTCGCTGAGGGTTCCCCAAAACATTCAGTACTTC. Looking up the rest from reference TRBV5-6 and TRBJ2-4 gives the full variable domain: DAGVTQSPTHLIKTRGQQVTLRCSPKSGHDTVSWYQQALGQGPQFIFQYYEEEERQRGNFPDRFSGHQFPNYSSELNVNALLLGDSALYLCASSSLRVPQNIQYFGAGTRLSVL.

This clonotype has at least ten counts. The gene calls are TRBV6-5 and TRBJ2-1; TRBD2 aligns across 10 bases. V lost 0 bases and J lost 10; bases outside the gene matches: 6. The CDR3 totals 15 residues. Germline values: CDR1 MNHEY, CDR2 SVGAGI. CDR3 sequence: CASSYSPSGGFEQFF. Here the CDR3 DNA reads TGTGCCAGCAGTTACTCCCCTAGCGGGGGTTTCGAGCAGTTCTTC.

This clonotype appeared a few times. The genes are TRBV5-1 and TRBJ2-1, with D possibly matching TRBD1 (7 bases). V was pared by 2 bases and J by 9 bases, with 15 bases between. This CDR3 contains 14 residues. The germline V gene encodes CDR1 SGHRS and CDR2 YFSETQ. CDR3 amino acids: CASSFAGGHGEQFF. For the CDR3, the DNA is TGCGCCAGCAGCTTCGCAGGGGGGCATGGTGAGCAGTTCTTC.

This clonotype was recorded at least ten times. The chain links TRBV12-3 or TRBV12-4 to TRBJ1-5; TRBD1 aligns across 10 bases. The J segment lost 2 bases and the V segment lost 6 bases, leaving 4 bases of the junction unmatched. The CDR3 loop spans 15 amino acids. CDR3 region: CASSPGTGGNQPQHF. As DNA, the CDR3 is TGTGCCAGCAGCCCCGGGACAGGGGGCAATCAGCCCCAGCATTTT.

This clonotype came up many times. The chain carries TRBV5-1 and TRBJ2-1, with 13 bases aligning to TRBD2. The CDR3 has 14 residues. Germline V CDR1 and CDR2: SGHRS, YFSETQ. V lost 7 bases, J lost 7 bases, and 5 bases stayed unmatched. CDR3 DNA sequence: TGCGCCAGCCGCACTAGCGGGAGGGTGAATGAGCAGTTCTTC. Its protein product is CASRTSGRVNEQFF.

This clonotype was detected only a few times. V usage is TRBV29-1 and J usage is TRBJ1-4, with 7 bases aligning to TRBD1. Germline V CDR1 and CDR2: SQVTM, ANQGSEA. This CDR3 spans 13 amino acids. The junction had 6 bases not matched to a gene; V was cut back by 6 bases and J by 5 bases. CDR3 DNA: TGCAGCGTGGAGGGGGCTCGCAATGAAAAACTGTTTTTT. It is translated as CSVEGARNEKLFF.

This clonotype was picked up many times. The genes are TRBV6-5 and TRBJ2-2; D is unclear. Between the trimmed V and J ends, which lost 2 bases and 6 bases, there was a span of 10 bases. CDR1 is MNHEY, CDR2 SVGAGI, per germline. The CDR3 runs 14 residues. CDR3 bases: TGTGCCAGCAGTTACGGGGTGACCGCCGGGGAGCTGTTTTTT. It is translated as CASSYGVTAGELFF.

The sample holds many counts of this clonotype. The V and J genes are TRBV20-1 and TRBJ2-7; 9 bases map to TRBD2. V lost 2 bases and J lost 4; bases outside the gene matches: 3. This CDR3 comprises 13 residues. CDR1 is DFQATT, CDR2 SNEGSKA, per germline (reference sequence). The CDR3 DNA follows: TGCAGTGCTAGACGTAGCGGGAGTTACGAGCAGTACTTC. This encodes CSARRSGSYEQYF.

This clonotype showed up many times. One end of the junction varies from germline; a read error may be responsible. The genes are TRBV5-1 and TRBJ2-7, with TRBD2 identical over 8 bases. This CDR3 spans 14 amino acids. Germline lookup yields CDR1 SGHRS and CDR2 YFSETQ. The CDR3 DNA follows: TGTGCCAGCAGCCCTACTAGCGGAACCTACGAGCAGTACTTC. Its protein is CASSPTSGTYEQYF.

This clonotype was seen at least ten times. The chain is built from TRBV14 and TRBJ2-6; D is unresolved. The ends were cut back, 1 base at V and 4 bases at J, with 2 bases in the middle. CDR1 is SGHDN, CDR2 FVKESK, per germline. The CDR3 runs to 13 residues. CDR3 loop: CASSQAGANVLTF. The CDR3 region has the DNA TGTGCCAGCAGCCAAGCCGGGGCCAACGTCCTGACTTTC.

The chain links TRBV12-3 or TRBV12-4 to TRBJ1-3; no clear D. V lost 3 bases and J lost 1, with 7 bases in between. This CDR3 has 14 amino acids. This CDR3 reads CASSFMGSGNTIYF. Written as DNA, the CDR3 is TGTGCCAGCAGTTTCATGGGGTCTGGAAACACCATATATTTT.

The genes are TRBV12-3 or TRBV12-4 and TRBJ1-3; D possibly corresponds to TRBD1 (5 bases). V lost 6 bases, J lost 2 bases, and 14 bases lay in between. The CDR3 is made up of 15 amino acids. Here the CDR3 reads CASSRGTSPGNTIYF. CDR3 nucleotides: TGTGCCAGCAGCCGCGGGACCTCACCTGGAAACACCATATATTTT.